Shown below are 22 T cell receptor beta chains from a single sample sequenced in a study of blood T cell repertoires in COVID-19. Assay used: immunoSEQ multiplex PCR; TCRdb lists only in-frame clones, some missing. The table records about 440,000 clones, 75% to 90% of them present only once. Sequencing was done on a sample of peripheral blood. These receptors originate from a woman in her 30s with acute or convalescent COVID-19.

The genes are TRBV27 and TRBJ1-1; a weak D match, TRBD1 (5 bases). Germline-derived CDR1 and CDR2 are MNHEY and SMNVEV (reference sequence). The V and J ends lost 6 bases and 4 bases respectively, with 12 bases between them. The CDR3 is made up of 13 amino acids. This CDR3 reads CASSLGVGTEAFF. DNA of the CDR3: TGTGCCAGCAGCCTAGGGGTGGGCACTGAAGCTTTCTTT.

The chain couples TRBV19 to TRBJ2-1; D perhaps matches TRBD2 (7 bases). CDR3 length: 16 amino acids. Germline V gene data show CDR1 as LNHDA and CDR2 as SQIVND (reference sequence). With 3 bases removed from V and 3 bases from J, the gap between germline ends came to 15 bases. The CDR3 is CASSIQGGGIYNEQFF. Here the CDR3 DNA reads TGTGCCAGTAGTATCCAAGGGGGGGGGATCTACAATGAGCAGTTCTTC. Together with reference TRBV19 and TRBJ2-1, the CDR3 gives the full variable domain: DGGITQSPKYLFRKEGQNVTLSCEQNLNHDAMYWYRQDPGQGLRLIYYSQIVNDFQKGDIAEGYSVSREKKESFPLTVTSAQKNPTAFYLCASSIQGGGIYNEQFFGPGTRLTVL.

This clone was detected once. CDR3 residues: CASRELAGDTGELFF. DNA of the CDR3: TGTGCCAGCAGGGAACTAGCGGGGGACACCGGGGAGCTGTTTTTT. The chain combines TRBV6-6 with TRBJ2-2, with TRBD2 identical over 11 bases. CDR3 size: 15 residues. Germline V lookup: CDR1 MNHNY, CDR2 SVGAGI (reference sequence). V was pared by 6 bases and J by 3 bases, with 3 bases of the junction left unmatched.

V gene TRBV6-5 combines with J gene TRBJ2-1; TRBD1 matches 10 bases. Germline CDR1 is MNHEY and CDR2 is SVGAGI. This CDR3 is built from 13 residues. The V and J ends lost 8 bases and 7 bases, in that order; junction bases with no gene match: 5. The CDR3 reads CASGTGELNEQFF. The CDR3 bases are TGTGCCAGCGGGACAGGGGAGTTGAATGAGCAGTTCTTC.

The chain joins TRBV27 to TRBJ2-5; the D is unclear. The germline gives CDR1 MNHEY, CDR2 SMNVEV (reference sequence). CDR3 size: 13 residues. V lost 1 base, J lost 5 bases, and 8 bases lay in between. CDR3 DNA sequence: TGTGCCAGCAGTTTATTAAATGAGGAGACCCAGTACTTC. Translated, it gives CASSLLNEETQYF.

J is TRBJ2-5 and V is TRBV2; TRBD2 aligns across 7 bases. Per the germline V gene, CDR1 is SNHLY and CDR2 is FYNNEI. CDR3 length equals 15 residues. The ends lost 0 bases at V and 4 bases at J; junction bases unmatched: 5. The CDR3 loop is CASSEARLARETQYF. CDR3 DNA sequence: TGTGCCAGCAGTGAAGCGCGACTAGCCAGAGAGACCCAGTACTTC.

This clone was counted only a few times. CDR3 residues: CATKTGQADTQYF. CDR3 nucleotides: TGTGCCACCAAGACGGGACAGGCAGATACGCAGTATTTT. The chain carries TRBV24-1 and TRBJ2-3; 8 nucleotides match TRBD1. Germline trimming cut 8 bases from V and 4 bases from J; bases unmatched to any gene: 4. Germline V lookup: CDR1 KGHDR, CDR2 SFDVKD. The CDR3 consists of 13 residues.

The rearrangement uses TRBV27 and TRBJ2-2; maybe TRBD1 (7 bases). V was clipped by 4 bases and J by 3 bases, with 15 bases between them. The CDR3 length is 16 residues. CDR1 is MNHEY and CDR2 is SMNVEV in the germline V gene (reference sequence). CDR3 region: CASSSYSRGDTGELFF. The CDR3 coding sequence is TGTGCCAGCAGTTCCTATTCCAGGGGGGACACCGGGGAGCTGTTTTTT.

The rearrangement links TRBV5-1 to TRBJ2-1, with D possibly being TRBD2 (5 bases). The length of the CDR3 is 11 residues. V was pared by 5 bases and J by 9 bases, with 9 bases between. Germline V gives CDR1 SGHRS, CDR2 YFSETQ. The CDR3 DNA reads TGCGCCAGCAGAGGAGGCGGTGAGCAGTTCTTC. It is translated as CASRGGGEQFF.

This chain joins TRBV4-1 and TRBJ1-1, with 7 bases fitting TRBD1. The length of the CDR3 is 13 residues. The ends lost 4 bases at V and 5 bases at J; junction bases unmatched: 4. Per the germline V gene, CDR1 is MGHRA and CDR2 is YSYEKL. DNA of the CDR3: TGCGCCAGCAGCCTGACAGGGAATACTGAAGCTTTCTTT. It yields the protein CASSLTGNTEAFF.

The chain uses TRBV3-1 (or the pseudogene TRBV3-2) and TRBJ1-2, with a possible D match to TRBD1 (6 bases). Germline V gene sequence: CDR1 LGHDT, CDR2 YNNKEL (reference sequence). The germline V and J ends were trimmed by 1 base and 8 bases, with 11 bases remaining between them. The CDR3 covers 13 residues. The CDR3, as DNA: TGTGCCAGCAGCCAAGCTCCTGGACAGGGCTACACCTTC. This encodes CASSQAPGQGYTF.

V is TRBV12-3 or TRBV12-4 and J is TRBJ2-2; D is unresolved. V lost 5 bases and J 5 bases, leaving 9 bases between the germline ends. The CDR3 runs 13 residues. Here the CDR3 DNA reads TGTGCCAGCAGTAAATTCCTGACCGGGGAGCTGTTTTTT. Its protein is CASSKFLTGELFF.

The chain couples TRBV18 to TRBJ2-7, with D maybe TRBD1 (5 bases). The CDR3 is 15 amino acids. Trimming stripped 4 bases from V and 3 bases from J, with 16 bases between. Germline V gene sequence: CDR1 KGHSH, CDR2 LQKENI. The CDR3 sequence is CASSLKIQGDYEQYF. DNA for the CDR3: TGTGCCAGCTCACTAAAGATCCAGGGTGACTACGAGCAGTACTTC.

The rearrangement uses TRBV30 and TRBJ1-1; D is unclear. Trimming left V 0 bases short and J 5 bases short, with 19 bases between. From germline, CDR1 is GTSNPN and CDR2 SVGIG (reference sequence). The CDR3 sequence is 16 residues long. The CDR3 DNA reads TGTGCCTGGAGTGTACCTTTCGAGAGGCTTGGAACTGAAGCTTTCTTT. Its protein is CAWSVPFERLGTEAFF.

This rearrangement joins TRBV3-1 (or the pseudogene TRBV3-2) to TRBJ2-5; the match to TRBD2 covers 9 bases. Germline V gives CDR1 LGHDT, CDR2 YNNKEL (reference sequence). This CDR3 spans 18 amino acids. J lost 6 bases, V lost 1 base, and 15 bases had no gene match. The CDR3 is CASSQVVGAGGLKKTQYF. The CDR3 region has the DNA TGTGCCAGCAGCCAAGTCGTCGGGGCGGGGGGGCTTAAAAAGACCCAGTACTTC.

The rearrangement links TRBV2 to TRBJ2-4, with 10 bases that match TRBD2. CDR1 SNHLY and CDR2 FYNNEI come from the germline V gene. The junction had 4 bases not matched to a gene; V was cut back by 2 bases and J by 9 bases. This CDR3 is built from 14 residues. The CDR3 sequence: CASSERLAGAIQYF. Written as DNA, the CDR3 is TGTGCCAGCAGTGAACGGCTAGCGGGGGCCATTCAGTACTTC.

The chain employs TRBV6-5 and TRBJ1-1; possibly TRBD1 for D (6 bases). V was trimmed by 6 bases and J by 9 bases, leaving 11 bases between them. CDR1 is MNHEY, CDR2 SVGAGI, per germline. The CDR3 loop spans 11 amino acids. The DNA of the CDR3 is TGTGCCAGCAGAATACAGGGCCAAGCTTTCTTT. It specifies CASRIQGQAFF.

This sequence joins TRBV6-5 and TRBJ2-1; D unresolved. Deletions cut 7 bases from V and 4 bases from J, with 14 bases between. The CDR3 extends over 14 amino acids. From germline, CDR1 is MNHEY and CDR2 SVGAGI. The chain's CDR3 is CASILLGQYNEQFF. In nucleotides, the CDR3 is TGTGCCAGCATATTACTGGGCCAATACAATGAGCAGTTCTTC.

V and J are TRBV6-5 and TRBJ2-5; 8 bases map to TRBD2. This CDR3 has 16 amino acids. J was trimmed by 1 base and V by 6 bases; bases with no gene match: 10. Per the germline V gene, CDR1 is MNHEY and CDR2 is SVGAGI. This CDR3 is CASSYISGTFQETQYF. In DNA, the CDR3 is TGTGCCAGCAGCTACATTAGCGGGACATTCCAAGAGACCCAGTACTTC.

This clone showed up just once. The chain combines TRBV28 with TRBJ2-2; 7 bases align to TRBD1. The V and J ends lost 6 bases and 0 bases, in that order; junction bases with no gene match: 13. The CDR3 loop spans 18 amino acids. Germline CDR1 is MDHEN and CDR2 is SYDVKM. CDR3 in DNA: TGTGCCAGCAGCAAACTCGGGACAGCATACGCGAACACCGGGGAGCTGTTTTTT. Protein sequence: CASSKLGTAYANTGELFF.

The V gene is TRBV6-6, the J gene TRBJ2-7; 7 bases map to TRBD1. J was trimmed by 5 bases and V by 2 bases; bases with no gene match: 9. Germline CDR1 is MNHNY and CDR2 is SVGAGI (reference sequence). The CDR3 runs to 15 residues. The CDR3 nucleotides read TGTGCCAGCAGTTACCCTTCCAGGGGGTTCAACGAGCAGTACTTC. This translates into CASSYPSRGFNEQYF.

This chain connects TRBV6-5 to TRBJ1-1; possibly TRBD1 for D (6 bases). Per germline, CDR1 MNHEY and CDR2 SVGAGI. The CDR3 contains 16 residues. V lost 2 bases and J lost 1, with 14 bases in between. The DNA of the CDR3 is TGTGCCAGCAGTTACAGGTCTAGGGGGTCGAACACTGAAGCTTTCTTT. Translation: CASSYRSRGSNTEAFF.